A single sample is the source of the 27 T cell receptor beta chains below, sequenced in a study of tumor-infiltrating lymphocytes in primary liver carcinoma. RNA isolated from unsorted whole blood supplied the blood RNA, with germline DNA also extracted. TCR beta cDNA was made from around 460 ng total RNA with a constant-region primer. Libraries covering TCR beta were generated through three nested multiplex PCR rounds (using a slightly modified ARM-PCR). Rounds one and two of PCR, each of 10 to 11 cycles, were primed with TRBV1-TRBV30 forward primers and a C-beta reverse primer. TCRdb analysed the multiplex PCR reads with MiXCR anew, one entry per CDR3 protein. The sample shows about 300,000 distinct CDR3 sequences, approximately 60% of them seen only once. The specimen was peripheral blood. The receptors originated from a man aged 35 to 55 with primary liver carcinoma and hepatitis B virus infection.

About this clonotype: This may stem from a read error, because a much larger clone lies one nucleotide away. The rearrangement uses TRBV12-3 or TRBV12-4 and TRBJ1-5; D is unclear. The CDR3 is made up of 15 amino acids. Trimming removed 6 bases from V and 7 bases from J, with 19 bases in between. CDR3 DNA sequence: TGTGCCAGCAGCCCCGTAGCGCAGGCTAACCAGCCCCAGCATTTT. Translated, it gives CASSPVAQANQPQHF.

The chain combines TRBV7-9 with TRBJ2-6, with a tentative D call TRBD1 (5 bases). The CDR3 is 17 amino acids. Deletions cut 0 bases from V and 2 bases from J, with 11 bases between. Germline V gene sequence: CDR1 SEHNR, CDR2 FQNEAQ (reference sequence). CDR3 DNA sequence: TGTGCCAGCAGCTTAGCGATAGGGGCCCCTGGGGCCAACGTCCTGACTTTC. This encodes CASSLAIGAPGANVLTF. The full variable domain, completed using reference TRBV7-9 and TRBJ2-6, is DTGVSQNPRHKITKRGQNVTFRCDPISEHNRLYWYRQTLGQGPEFLTYFQNEAQLEKSRLLSDRFSAERPKGSFSTLEIQRTEQGDSAMYLCASSLAIGAPGANVLTFGAGSRLTVL.

This chain links TRBV12-3 or TRBV12-4 with TRBJ2-1; 8 bases are a match to TRBD2. This CDR3 spans 19 amino acids. Unmatched junction bases numbered 17, after V lost 7 bases and J lost 0 bases. In nucleotides, the CDR3 is TGTGCCAGCACCCTTTCGGGAATAGCGGGAATGGGCTCCTACAATGAGCAGTTCTTC. Translation gives CASTLSGIAGMGSYNEQFF.

In regard to this clonotype: Since a much larger clone is just one base distant, this may be a read error. The chain joins TRBV12-3 or TRBV12-4 to TRBJ1-4; TRBD1 might be the D (6 bases). Trimming cost V 10 bases and J 6 bases, with 12 bases left between them. The CDR3 contains 12 residues. In DNA form, the CDR3 reads TGTGCCAACAGGCAGGGGTATGAAAAACTGTTTTTT. Amino acids: CANRQGYEKLFF.

For this clonotype: A much larger clone sits a single nucleotide away, making a read error possible. This chain uses TRBV6-1 with TRBJ1-6, with 11 nucleotides matching TRBD1. The CDR3 contains 17 residues. The V gene's germline CDR1 is MNHNS and CDR2 SASEGT. Here the CDR3 DNA reads TGTGCCAGCAGAACACTTCGGACAGGGGGCGCCCATTCACTCCTCCACTTT. Protein product: CASRTLRTGGAHSLLHF.

This clonotype was observed a handful of times. This CDR3 is CAISGGQGPQETQYF. The CDR3 nucleotides are TGTGCCATCAGTGGAGGACAGGGGCCCCAAGAGACCCAGTACTTC. The chain combines TRBV10-3 with TRBJ2-5; the match to TRBD1 covers 9 bases. The V and J ends lost 4 bases and 1 base, in that order; junction bases with no gene match: 4. The CDR3 contains 15 residues. Germline V gene data show CDR1 as ENHRY and CDR2 as SYGVKD.

The chain is built from TRBV29-1 and TRBJ2-1; TRBD2 aligns across 8 bases. Germline values: CDR1 SQVTM, CDR2 ANQGSEA. V shed 7 bases and J 12 bases; nucleotides not matched to a gene: 20. The CDR3 consists of 15 residues. The CDR3 sequence is CSATRSGRGIDGQFF. The CDR3, as DNA: TGCAGCGCCACTAGAAGCGGGAGAGGAATCGATGGGCAGTTCTTC.

On this clonotype itself: A much more abundant neighbour one base away suggests this may be a read error. The CDR3 DNA is TGTGGCAGCACCCTCTTTGCGGGAGTTAACGAGCAGTACTTC. Protein sequence: CGSTLFAGVNEQYF. This chain links TRBV6-6 with TRBJ2-7; 7 nucleotides agree with TRBD2. The CDR3 has 14 amino acids. CDR1 is MNHNY and CDR2 is SVGAGI in the germline V gene (reference sequence).

To note about this clonotype: A read error may be the cause here, since a much bigger clone is one base away. V is TRBV4-2 and J is TRBJ1-2; TRBD1 matches at 9 bases. The V gene's germline CDR1 is LGHNA and CDR2 YNFKEQ. V lost 1 base and J lost 5; bases outside the gene matches: 5. The CDR3 is 15 residues long. CDR3 region: CASSQGSGTGYGYTF. The DNA of the CDR3 is TGTGCCAGCAGCCAAGGATCCGGGACAGGGTATGGCTACACCTTC.

The chain's CDR3 is CASRETRTEGTEAFF. The CDR3 DNA reads as TGTGCCAGCAGAGAAACCCGGACCGAGGGTACTGAAGCTTTCTTT. This chain joins TRBV6-6 and TRBJ1-1, with D unresolved. V gave up 6 bases and J gave up 5 bases, with 19 bases separating them. Germline-derived CDR1 and CDR2 are MNHNY and SVGAGI (reference sequence). The CDR3 totals 15 residues.

Regarding this clonotype: A much larger clonotype is one base distant, so this may be a read error. V and J are TRBV4-1 and TRBJ1-3; tentatively, D is TRBD1 (5 bases). This CDR3 is built from 16 residues. Germline lookup yields CDR1 MGHRA and CDR2 YSYEKL. CDR3 DNA sequence: TGTGCCAGCAGCCAAGTCGGGCAGGGAATTGGAAACACCATATATTTT. This sequence encodes CASSQVGQGIGNTIYF.

This chain links TRBV5-6 with TRBJ2-6; D possibly corresponds to TRBD2 (6 bases). Trimming pared 3 bases from V and 4 bases from J, leaving 14 bases between. The CDR3 covers 16 residues. Germline-derived CDR1 and CDR2 are SGHDT and YYEEEE. The CDR3 DNA sequence: TGTGCCAGCAGCTCAGGGCTGGGGAGGGGGGCCAACGTCCTGACTTTC. Translation gives CASSSGLGRGANVLTF.

This clonotype appeared many times. V gene TRBV6-5 combines with J gene TRBJ2-5, with a tentative D call TRBD2 (5 bases). This CDR3 is 17 amino acids long. The germline V gene has CDR1 MNHEY and CDR2 SVGAGI. Trimming stripped 0 bases from V and 1 base from J, with 15 bases between. CDR3 DNA sequence: TGTGCCAGCAGTTACTCGAGTAGTGGCGGGTCCCAAGAGACCCAGTACTTC. It encodes CASSYSSSGGSQETQYF.

This chain connects TRBV13 to TRBJ2-2; D is uncertain. V was clipped by 1 base and J by 7 bases, with 7 bases between them. This CDR3 contains 13 residues. CDR1 and CDR2 from the germline V gene are PRHDT and FYEKMQ (reference sequence). CDR3 DNA sequence: TGTGCCAGCAGCTTAGAATCGGTCGGGGAGCTGTTTTTT. It translates to CASSLESVGELFF.

The table lists this clonotype with many counts. The chain recombines TRBV6-2 or TRBV6-3 with TRBJ2-7; 7 bases are shared with TRBD2. V was clipped by 0 bases and J by 1 base; unmatched bases: 6. Germline V gene lookup returns CDR1 MNHEY and CDR2 SVGEGT. The CDR3 is 16 residues long. The CDR3 region is CASSYSTGGLSYEQYF. The CDR3 bases are TGTGCCAGCAGTTACTCGACGGGGGGACTTTCCTACGAGCAGTACTTC.

A word on this clonotype: The junction differs from germline at one of its ends, possibly a read error. V usage is TRBV29-1 and J usage is TRBJ1-1, with D perhaps matching TRBD1 (6 bases). The V gene's germline CDR1 is SQVTM and CDR2 ANQGSEA. This CDR3 comprises 15 residues. The CDR3, as DNA: TGCAGCGCTGAAGTTTGGGGGGCTAGTAACACTGAAGCCATCTTT. Translating gives CSAEVWGASNTEAIF. Filled out from reference TRBV29-1 and TRBJ1-1, the complete variable domain reads SAVISQKPSRDICQRGTSLTIQCQVDSQVTMMFWYRQQPGQSLTLIATANQGSEATYESGFVIDKFPISRPNLTFSTLTVSNMSPEDSSIYLCSAEVWGASNTEAIFGQGTRLTVV.

The chain combines TRBV19 with TRBJ2-1; possibly TRBD2 for D (5 bases). Germline V gene sequence: CDR1 LNHDA, CDR2 SQIVND (reference sequence). This CDR3 is built from 13 residues. With 3 bases removed from V and 9 bases from J, the gap between germline ends came to 12 bases. In DNA form, the CDR3 reads TGTGCCAGTAGTATGGGCCTAGCTTTTGAGCAGTTCTTC. It specifies CASSMGLAFEQFF.

Note on this clonotype: A much larger clonotype is one base distant, so this may be a read error. The V and J genes are TRBV12-3 or TRBV12-4 and TRBJ2-5, with 8 bases fitting TRBD2. This CDR3 is 15 amino acids long. CDR3 in amino acids: CVSSLSLGGGETQYF. As DNA, the CDR3 is TGTGTCAGCAGTTTGAGTCTCGGGGGGGGGGAGACCCAGTACTTC.

This clonotype was seen ten or more times. This chain uses TRBV5-4 with TRBJ2-7; TRBD1 aligns across 9 bases. The trim removed 1 base at V and 6 bases at J, leaving 5 bases unmatched. CDR3 length: 14 residues. Germline V gives CDR1 SGHNT, CDR2 YYREEE (reference sequence). The CDR3 sequence is CASSLNRGPFEQYF. CDR3 DNA: TGTGCCAGCAGCTTGAACAGGGGGCCCTTCGAGCAGTACTTC.

J is TRBJ1-6 and V is TRBV4-3; D is uncertain. Trimming took 3 bases from V and 9 from J, leaving 15 bases between them. The CDR3 is 15 residues long. Looked up from germline, CDR1 is LGHNA and CDR2 is YSLEER. The CDR3 nucleotides read TGCGCCAGCAGCCAGGATCCAGACTCGAGTTCACCCCTCCACTTT. It encodes CASSQDPDSSSPLHF.

This clonotype was counted ten times or more. The V and J genes are TRBV4-2 and TRBJ2-7; 9 bases are a match to TRBD1. The CDR3 runs to 16 residues. V trimming: 1 base; J trimming: 3 bases; junction bases outside the gene matches: 7. CDR1 LGHNA and CDR2 YNFKEQ come from the germline V gene. CDR3 sequence reads: CASSQGTGGGFYEQYF. CDR3 DNA: TGTGCCAGCAGCCAAGGAACAGGGGGCGGGTTCTACGAGCAGTACTTC.

The rearrangement joins TRBV29-1 to TRBJ1-5; D is unresolved. From germline, CDR1 is SQVTM and CDR2 ANQGSEA. The CDR3 loop spans 12 amino acids. V was cut by 7 bases and J by 3 bases, with 10 bases left in between. In DNA form, the CDR3 reads TGCAGCGCCAGTGATATCAATCAGCCCCAGCATTTT. It encodes CSASDINQPQHF.

This chain connects TRBV28 to TRBJ2-3; D gene uncertain. Germline V gene sequence: CDR1 MDHEN, CDR2 SYDVKM. Between the trimmed V and J ends, which lost 6 bases and 2 bases, there was a span of 15 bases. The CDR3 sequence is 15 residues long. The CDR3 loop reads CASSFLSRPTDTQYF. DNA of the CDR3: TGTGCCAGCAGCTTTCTTAGCAGGCCCACAGATACGCAGTATTTT. The complete variable domain, with remaining parts taken from reference TRBV28 and TRBJ2-3, reads DVKVTQSSRYLVKRTGEKVFLECVQDMDHENMFWYRQDPGLGLRLIYFSYDVKMKEKGDIPEGYSVSREKKERFSLILESASTNQTSMYLCASSFLSRPTDTQYFGPGTRLTVL.

A note on this clonotype: One base away lies a much larger clone, so this may be a sequencing read error. The chain carries TRBV12-3 or TRBV12-4 and TRBJ2-3; D possibly corresponds to TRBD2 (6 bases). This CDR3 is built from 16 residues. The CDR3 sequence is CASTPGLSSFTDTEYF. CDR3 sequence (DNA): TGTGCCAGCACCCCGGGACTTAGTTCCTTCACAGATACGGAGTATTTT.

This clonotype was seen at least ten times. The CDR3 sequence: CASSPRTDSSYEQYF. The CDR3 nucleotides are TGTGCCAGCAGTCCCAGGACAGATTCCTCCTACGAGCAGTACTTC. This sequence joins TRBV6-5 and TRBJ2-7; a possible D gene is TRBD1 (6 bases). Germline CDR1 reads MNHEY; CDR2 reads SVGAGI. V was shortened by 5 bases and J by 0 bases, with 14 bases between the two germline ends. CDR3 size: 15 residues.

About this clonotype: Relative to the germline gene, one junction end is altered; a read error may explain this. V is TRBV12-5 and J is TRBJ1-2; the D gene is possibly TRBD1 (5 bases). The germline gives CDR1 LGHNT, CDR2 FRNRAP. This CDR3 has 16 residues. The CDR3 nucleotides read TGTGCTAGTGGTCTGGGTGGACCGACAGCATCAGAAGGTTACAACTTC. As protein: CASGLGGPTASEGYNF.

Note on this clonotype: Its ends do not fully match the called genes, so a read error is possible. The CDR3 DNA reads as TGTGCCAGCAGCTCAGGAGGAGGGCAAGAGGCCCAGTACTTC. This gives the protein CASSSGGGQEAQYF. The chain links TRBV11-3 to TRBJ2-5, with D perhaps TRBD2 (6 bases). The V gene's germline CDR1 is SGHNT and CDR2 YENEEA. The CDR3 runs 14 residues.